The sequence of this T cell receptor (beta chain) was determined in a study of cytomegalovirus exposure and HLA in healthy donors (dated by TCRdb to about 2017). Background on the whole study: An earlier analysis of some 620 of the donors reported 276 Gb of sequence data and 117 million unique TCR beta sequences obtained from around 170 million T cells. Along with the 666-subject first cohort, a separate validation cohort of 120 different subjects was used. A later genetic analysis took genome-wide SNP genotypes for about 60% of the roughly 670 donors and used that subset as a discovery cohort. Alongside the repertoire data, information on donor age, sex, ethnicity and CMV serostatus was compiled. An earlier analysis of 587 of the donors used high-throughput TCR beta sequencing to judge whether each TCR beta V gene segment behaved as functional or pseudogenic. Every discovery cohort repertoire had been produced on one sequencing platform. A later analysis re-analyzed previously published TCR beta repertoires from approximately 700 donors and added high-resolution HLA genotyping to study TCR occurrence patterns. Among the approximately 400 genotyped donors, approximately 77% belonged to the genetic ancestry cluster associated with self-reported Caucasian donors. The study aimed to test whether cataloging public T cell receptors could reveal signatures of past pathogen exposure. Among 300 to 450 genotyped donors of the cohort, an average of about 240,000 unique TCR beta nucleotide sequences were sequenced per donor, around 18% of them non-productive. The study profiled the T cell repertoires of hundreds of subjects by immunosequencing and related them to cytomegalovirus serostatus. An early release that covered approximately 600 HLA-typed donors contained around 300 gigabases of sequencing data and some 87 million unique TCR sequences. In the later analysis, no new phenotypic data were used to find candidate immune exposures; instead, reliance was placed on TCR beta sequences and their occurrence across donors. HLA typing covered class I and class II loci at four-digit resolution. To predict cytomegalovirus infection status, the study combined high-throughput TCR immunosequencing, statistical association of individual TCRs with disease status, and machine learning. Because of strong linkage in the cohort, roughly five DR-DQ haplotypes were treated as single units for association and clustering. The number of donors typed differed by locus, with about 620-630 for A, B, C, DRB1 and DQB1, roughly 520 for DQA1, nearly 610 for DPA1, and roughly 450 for DPB1. The study at large found these results: The only immune exposure information available for the cohort was CMV serostatus. In an earlier analysis of some 500 of the donors, most TCR beta V segments appeared in productive rearrangements about 87% or about 30% of the time, broadly matching IMGT annotations. Linkage disequilibrium might explain the correlated functional status among segregating V segments, but an unknown experimental factor could not be ruled out. Because some donors lacked HLA typing at each locus, the association tests relied only on the typed subset. According to a later genetic analysis, donors in an Asian-associated ancestry cluster had fewer N-insertions in productive TCRs than the approximately 650-donor mean. According to a later analysis, parvovirus B19, influenza, CMV and Epstein-Barr virus appeared linked to several top co-occurrence clusters. In both the original and validation cohorts, the classifier was reported to diagnose cytomegalovirus status with high specificity and sensitivity. In vitro tests confirmed that three of the cytomegalovirus-associated TCR beta chains recognize cytomegalovirus antigens. Across donors, most TCR sequences were observed very rarely, whereas some public TCRs were present in many individuals. A further reported finding was that TCR beta sequences accurately predicted the HLA-A and HLA-B alleles for most subjects in the first cohort. A later analysis associated 16,951 TCR beta sequences with specific HLA alleles at a false discovery rate of 0.05. In a later analysis, HLA-associated TCR beta chains were found to be more clonally expanded and to have lower generation probabilities than equally common non-associated chains. An association between a missense DCLRE1C variant and V-gene and J-gene trimming of TCR beta chains was found in a later genetic analysis and replicated in an independent cohort. Assigning TCR associations to individual alleles was difficult when HLA alleles, especially DR and DQ, strongly co-occurred. The authors suggested that the approach could potentially be generalized to other disease states and immunological phenotypes. In a later analysis, TCR association rates were found to vary across HLA loci, with the most associated TCRs seen for DRB1 alleles and the fewest for HLA-C alleles. A total of 150 or so TCR beta chains were listed by the study as associated with cytomegalovirus. A group of highly shared sequence variants was considered likely to be a technical artifact of the sequencing pipeline. Only TCR beta chains were sequenced in this cohort, and the absence of alpha or paired-chain data limited detectable features. Presence/absence analyses assumed roughly uniform sequencing depth across donors, an assumption that may not hold. Because counts were too low, approximately 18 rarely observed V segments, including chromosome 9 orphons, were excluded from the earlier analysis of several hundred of the donors. In a later analysis, most CMV-associated TCR beta chains were found to appear HLA-restricted, with HLA associations seemingly driven largely by CMV exposure.

The cohort comprised approximately 700 healthy bone marrow donors. Cohort members were all nominally healthy when sampled, although unrecorded immune exposures were likely present. The donor tested CMV seronegative, placing the donor among the 352 seronegative members of the cohort. A peripheral blood sample was provided by each donor, and peripheral blood mononuclear cells were used for TCR beta sequencing. The Qiagen DNeasy Blood Extraction Kit was used to extract genomic DNA from the blood cell samples. Concerning this clone: The antigen it binds to is not known. Nothing much larger sits one base from this clone, and base qualities are not available.

The library was prepared using the immunoSEQ multiplex PCR assay. For the multiplex PCR, a mixture combining 60 forward primers for TCR Vbeta segments and 13 reverse primers for TCR Jbeta segments was used. Amplification of the CDR3 region of rearranged TCR beta genes was performed with a multiplex PCR assay on genomic DNA. Amplified TCR beta libraries were sequenced as 87-base-pair reads on the Illumina HiSeq System. The authors' analysis ran thus. Across the 666 repertoires, a later analysis counted 75 million to 90 million unique TCR beta chains, roughly 11 million of which were shared by at least two donors. Raw reads were error-corrected and collapsed into unique sequences by a nearest-neighbor algorithm in which closely related sequences were merged to remove PCR and sequencing errors. Alignment of CDR3 sequences to IMGT reference sequences was used to assign V, D and J gene segments. For a sequence to be retained, a match of at least six nucleotides to both a V gene segment and a J gene segment was required. A rearrangement counted as productive if the CDR3 had no stop codons and remained in frame with V and J, and every other rearrangement counted as non-productive. Following IMGT convention, CDR3 was defined as the stretch from the second conserved V-encoded cysteine up to the conserved J-encoded phenylalanine. In an earlier analysis of roughly 580 of the donors, sequences lacking an unambiguous match to a single V gene segment were excluded. An earlier analysis of 587 of the donors called V segments functional above 56.7% productive rearrangements and segregating when the between-donor standard deviation exceeded 5%. A statistical classification framework was developed to diagnose cytomegalovirus status using the catalog of TCR beta chain sequences. V and J gene assignment, in a later analysis, came from comparing TCR nucleotide sequences with IMGT/GENE-DB human TR gene sequences. The TCRdist pipeline was used in a later analysis to assign CDR3 sequences and most-parsimonious VDJ recombination scenarios. In a later analysis, each TCR beta chain was defined by its CDR3 amino acid sequence together with its V-gene family, and reads lacking a unique V-gene family were excluded. In a later analysis, a few hundred highly shared, low-generation-probability nucleotide sequences were removed to address suspected cross-contamination and a sequencing artifact. In a later analysis, a clonal expansion index for each public chain was calculated from normalized within-repertoire ranks of inferred template counts. In a later analysis, generation probabilities were computed with a VDJ recombination model fitted to out-of-frame rearrangements, and the resulting probabilities were checked against IGoR. A later analysis scored TCR-TCR, TCR-HLA and TCR-CMV co-occurrence with hypergeometric tests, applying a repertoire-size bias correction to TCR pairs. False discovery rates were estimated in a later analysis by permuting HLA or CMV assignments 20 times. In a later analysis, co-occurring TCRs were grouped using DBSCAN, and TCRdist sequence similarity was added for clustering within HLA-allele-positive subsets. For co-occurrence clustering, repertoires with fewer than 30,000 or more than 120,000 public chains were excluded, along with about five repertoires with anomalous nucleotide sharing. The immuneACCESS repertoire file appears here via TCRdb, limited to in-frame rearrangements. These files lack a portion of the clones; in checked studies, under half of the deficit traces to unresolved V genes, and the cause of the others is not known. V, J and clone size were drawn from that table, and D and trimming were deduced from the DNA. The sample data list about 130,000 clones, and about 82% of these were observed just once. 1.5% to 2.5% of the sample rests with the top ten.

The source material was PBMCs. This TCR derives from a man aged 45-60 years in good health and CMV-seronegative.

The nucleotide sequence reads TGTGCCAGCAGTCGCAACGGGGATGAAAAACTGTTTTTT. Its product reads: CASSRNGDEKLFF. The V gene is TRBV7-2 and the J gene is TRBJ1-4; no D gene is confidently identified. The trim is 6 bases for V and 6 bases for J, with a gap of 11 bases between the germline ends. The CDR3 has 13 amino acids, counting the end cysteine and phenylalanine. Just CDR3 DNA is preserved here, 39 bases in frame from base 1. Looking up the germline V gene yields CDR1 SGHTA and CDR2 FQGNSA. Outside the CDR3, residues come from the reference TRBV7-2 and TRBJ1-4 proteins, so the full variable domain is: GAGVSQSPSNKVTEKGKDVELRCDPISGHTALYWYRQSLGQGLEFLIYFQGNSAPDKSGLPSDRFSAERTGGSVSTLTIQRTQQEDSAVYLCASSRNGDEKLFFGSGTQLSVL.